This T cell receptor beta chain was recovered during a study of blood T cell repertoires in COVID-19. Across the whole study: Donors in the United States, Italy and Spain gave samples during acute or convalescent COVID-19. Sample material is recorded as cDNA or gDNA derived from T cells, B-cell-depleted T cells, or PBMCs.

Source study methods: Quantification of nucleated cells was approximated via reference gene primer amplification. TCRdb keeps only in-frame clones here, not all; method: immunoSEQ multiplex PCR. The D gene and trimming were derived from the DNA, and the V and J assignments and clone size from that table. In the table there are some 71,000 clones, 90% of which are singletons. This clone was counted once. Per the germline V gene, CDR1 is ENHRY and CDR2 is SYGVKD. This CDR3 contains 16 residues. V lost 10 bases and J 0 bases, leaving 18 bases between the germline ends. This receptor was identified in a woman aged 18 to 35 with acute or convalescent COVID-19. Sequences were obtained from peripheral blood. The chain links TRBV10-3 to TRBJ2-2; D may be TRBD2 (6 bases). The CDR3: CATRRDSLTNTGELFF. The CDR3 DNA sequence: TGTGCCACACGAAGGGACTCCCTGACGAACACCGGGGAGCTGTTTTTT.